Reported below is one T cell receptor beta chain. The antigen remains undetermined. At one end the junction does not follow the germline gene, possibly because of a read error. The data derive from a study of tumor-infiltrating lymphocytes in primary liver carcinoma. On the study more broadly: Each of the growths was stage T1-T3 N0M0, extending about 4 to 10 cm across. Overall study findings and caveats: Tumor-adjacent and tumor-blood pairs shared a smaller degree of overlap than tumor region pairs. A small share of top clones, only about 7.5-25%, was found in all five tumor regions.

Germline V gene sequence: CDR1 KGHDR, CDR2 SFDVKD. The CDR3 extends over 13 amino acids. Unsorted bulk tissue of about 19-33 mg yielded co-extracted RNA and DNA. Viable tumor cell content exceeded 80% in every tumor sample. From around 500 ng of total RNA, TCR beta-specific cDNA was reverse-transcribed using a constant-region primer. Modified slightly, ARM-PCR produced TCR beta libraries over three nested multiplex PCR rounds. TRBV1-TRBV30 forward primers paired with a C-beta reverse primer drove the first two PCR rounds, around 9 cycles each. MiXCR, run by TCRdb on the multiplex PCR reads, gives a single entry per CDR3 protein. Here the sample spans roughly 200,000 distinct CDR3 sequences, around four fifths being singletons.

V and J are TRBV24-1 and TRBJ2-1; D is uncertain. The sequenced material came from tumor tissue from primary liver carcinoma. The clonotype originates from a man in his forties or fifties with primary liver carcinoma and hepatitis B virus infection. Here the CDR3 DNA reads TGTGTCACCCGTGGGAACATAGCTGGGGAGCAGTTCTTC. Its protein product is CVTRGNIAGEQFF.